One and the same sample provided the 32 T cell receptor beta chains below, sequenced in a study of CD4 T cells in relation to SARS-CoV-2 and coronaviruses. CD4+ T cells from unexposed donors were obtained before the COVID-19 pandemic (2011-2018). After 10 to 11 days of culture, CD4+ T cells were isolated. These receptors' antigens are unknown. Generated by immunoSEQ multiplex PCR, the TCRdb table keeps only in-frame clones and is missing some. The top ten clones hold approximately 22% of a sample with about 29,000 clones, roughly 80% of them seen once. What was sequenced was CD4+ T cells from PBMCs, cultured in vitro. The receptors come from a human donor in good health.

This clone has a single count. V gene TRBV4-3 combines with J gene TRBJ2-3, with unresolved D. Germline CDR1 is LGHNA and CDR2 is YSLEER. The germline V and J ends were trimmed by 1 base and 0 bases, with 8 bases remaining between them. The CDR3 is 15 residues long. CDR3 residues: CASSQGSSSTDTQYF. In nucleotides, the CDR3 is TGCGCCAGCAGCCAAGGGTCATCTAGCACAGATACGCAGTATTTT.

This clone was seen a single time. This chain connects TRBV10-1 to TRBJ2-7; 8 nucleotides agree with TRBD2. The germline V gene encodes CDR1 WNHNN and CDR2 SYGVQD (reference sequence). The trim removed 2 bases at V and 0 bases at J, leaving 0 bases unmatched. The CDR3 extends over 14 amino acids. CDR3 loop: CASSESGGSYEQYF. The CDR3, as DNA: TGCGCCAGCAGTGAGAGCGGGGGCTCCTACGAGCAGTACTTC.

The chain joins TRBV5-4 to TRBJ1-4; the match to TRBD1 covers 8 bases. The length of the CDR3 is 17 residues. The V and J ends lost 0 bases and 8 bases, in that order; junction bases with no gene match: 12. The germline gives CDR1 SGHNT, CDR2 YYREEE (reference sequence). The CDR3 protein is CASSLGSQGERAEKLFF. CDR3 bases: TGTGCCAGCAGCTTGGGTTCACAGGGGGAACGTGCCGAAAAACTGTTTTTT.

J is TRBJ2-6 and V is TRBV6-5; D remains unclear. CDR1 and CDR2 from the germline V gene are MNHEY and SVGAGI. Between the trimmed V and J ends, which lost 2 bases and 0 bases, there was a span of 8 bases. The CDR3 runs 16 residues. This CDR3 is CASSYGRASGANVLTF. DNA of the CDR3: TGTGCCAGCAGTTACGGACGGGCCTCTGGGGCCAACGTCCTGACTTTC.

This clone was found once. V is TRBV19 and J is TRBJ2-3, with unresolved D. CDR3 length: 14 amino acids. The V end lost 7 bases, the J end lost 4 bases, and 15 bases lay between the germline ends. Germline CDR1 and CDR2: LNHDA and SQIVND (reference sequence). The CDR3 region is CASTEQLSADTQYF. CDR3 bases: TGTGCCAGTACCGAACAGTTATCAGCAGATACGCAGTATTTT.

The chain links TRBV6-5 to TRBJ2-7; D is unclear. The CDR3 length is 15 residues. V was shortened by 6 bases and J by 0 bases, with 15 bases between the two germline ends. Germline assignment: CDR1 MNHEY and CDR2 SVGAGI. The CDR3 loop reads CASRAVRGGSYEQYF. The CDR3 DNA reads TGTGCCAGCAGGGCCGTCCGCGGTGGCTCCTACGAGCAGTACTTC.

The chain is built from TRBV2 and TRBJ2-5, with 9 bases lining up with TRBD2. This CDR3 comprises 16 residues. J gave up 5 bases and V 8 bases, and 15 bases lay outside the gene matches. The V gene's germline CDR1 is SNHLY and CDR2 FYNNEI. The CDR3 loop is CASDEGLAQIGETQYF. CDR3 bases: TGTGCCAGCGATGAAGGACTAGCGCAAATTGGGGAGACCCAGTACTTC. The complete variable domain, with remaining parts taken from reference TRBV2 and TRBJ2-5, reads EPEVTQTPSHQVTQMGQEVILRCVPISNHLYFYWYRQILGQKVEFLVSFYNNEISEKSEIFDDQFSVERPDGSNFTLKIRSTKLEDSAMYFCASDEGLAQIGETQYFGPGTRLLVL.

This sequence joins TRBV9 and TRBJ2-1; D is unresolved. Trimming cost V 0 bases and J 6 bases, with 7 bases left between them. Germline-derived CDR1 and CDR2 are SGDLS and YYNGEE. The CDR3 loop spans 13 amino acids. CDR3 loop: CASSVGGGNEQFF. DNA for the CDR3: TGTGCCAGCAGCGTAGGTGGCGGCAATGAGCAGTTCTTC.

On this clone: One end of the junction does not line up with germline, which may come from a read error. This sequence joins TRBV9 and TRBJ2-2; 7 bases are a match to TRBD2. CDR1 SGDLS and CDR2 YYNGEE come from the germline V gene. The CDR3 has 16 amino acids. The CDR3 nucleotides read TGTGCCAGCGGCGTAGGCCTAGCGGCGCCAGCCGGGGAGCTGTTTTTT. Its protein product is CASGVGLAAPAGELFF.

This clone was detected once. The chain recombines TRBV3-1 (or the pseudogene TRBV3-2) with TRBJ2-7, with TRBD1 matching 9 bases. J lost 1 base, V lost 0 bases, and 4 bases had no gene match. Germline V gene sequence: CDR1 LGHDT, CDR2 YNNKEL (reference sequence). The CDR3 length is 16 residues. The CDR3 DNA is TGTGCCAGCAGCCAAGATTGGGGACAGGGTTCCTACGAGCAGTACTTC. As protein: CASSQDWGQGSYEQYF.

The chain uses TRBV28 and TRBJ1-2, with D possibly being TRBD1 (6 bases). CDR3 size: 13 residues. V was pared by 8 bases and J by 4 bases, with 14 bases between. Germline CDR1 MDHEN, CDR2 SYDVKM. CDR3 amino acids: CASRRDNPYGYTF. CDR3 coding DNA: TGTGCCAGCCGCCGGGACAACCCCTATGGCTACACCTTC.

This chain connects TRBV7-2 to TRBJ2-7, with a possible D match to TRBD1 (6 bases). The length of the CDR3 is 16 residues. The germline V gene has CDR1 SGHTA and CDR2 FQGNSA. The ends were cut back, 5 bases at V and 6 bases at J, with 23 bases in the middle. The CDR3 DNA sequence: TGTGCCAGCAGCCTAACTCGGGACACCGCCTCGGGCGAGCAGTACTTC. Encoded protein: CASSLTRDTASGEQYF.

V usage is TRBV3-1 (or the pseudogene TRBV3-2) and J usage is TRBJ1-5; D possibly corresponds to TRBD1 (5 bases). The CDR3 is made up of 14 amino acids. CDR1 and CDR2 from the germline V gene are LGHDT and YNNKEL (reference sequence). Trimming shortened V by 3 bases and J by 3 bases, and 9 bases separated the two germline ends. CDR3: CASSQQGPNQPQHF. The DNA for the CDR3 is TGTGCCAGCAGCCAGCAGGGCCCCAATCAGCCCCAGCATTTT.

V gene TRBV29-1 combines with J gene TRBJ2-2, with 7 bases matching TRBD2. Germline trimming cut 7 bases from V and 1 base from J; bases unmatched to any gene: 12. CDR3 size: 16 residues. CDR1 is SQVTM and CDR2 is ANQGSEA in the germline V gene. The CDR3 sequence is CSASGTNGGNTGELFF. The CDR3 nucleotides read TGCAGCGCCTCCGGGACTAACGGGGGGAACACCGGGGAGCTGTTTTTT.

DNA of the CDR3: TGTGCCAGCAGCTGGCGTGAGGGCAGGCGCGGCTACACCTTC. Encoded protein: CASSWREGRRGYTF. This chain joins TRBV7-9 and TRBJ1-2; unclear D gene. Trimming removed 4 bases at V and 8 bases at J, with 17 bases between. Germline CDR1 reads SEHNR; CDR2 reads FQNEAQ (reference sequence). The CDR3 length is 14 residues.

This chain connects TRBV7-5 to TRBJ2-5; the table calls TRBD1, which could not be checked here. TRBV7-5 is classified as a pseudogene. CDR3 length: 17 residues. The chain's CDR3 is CARSLGVGTGEQETQYF. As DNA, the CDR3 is TGTGCCAGAAGCTTAGGGGTCGGGACAGGGGAACAAGAGACCCAGTACTTC.

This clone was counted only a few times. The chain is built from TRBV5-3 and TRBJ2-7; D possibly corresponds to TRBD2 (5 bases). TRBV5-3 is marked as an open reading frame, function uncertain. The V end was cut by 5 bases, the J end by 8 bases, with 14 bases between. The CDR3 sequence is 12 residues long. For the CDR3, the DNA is TGTGCCAGAAGGACTACCGGAACACAGCAGTACTTC. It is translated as CARRTTGTQQYF.

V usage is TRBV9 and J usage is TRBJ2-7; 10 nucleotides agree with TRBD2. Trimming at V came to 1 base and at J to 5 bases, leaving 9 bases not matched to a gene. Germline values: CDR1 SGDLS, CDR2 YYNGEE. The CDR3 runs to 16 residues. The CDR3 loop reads CASSVRGLADFDEQYF. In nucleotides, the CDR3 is TGTGCCAGCAGCGTAAGAGGACTAGCGGACTTCGACGAGCAGTACTTC.

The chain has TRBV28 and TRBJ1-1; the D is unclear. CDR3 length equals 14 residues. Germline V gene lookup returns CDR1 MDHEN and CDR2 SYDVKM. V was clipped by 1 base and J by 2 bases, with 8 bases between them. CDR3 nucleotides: TGTGCCAGCAGTTTATTACATCAAAACACTGAAGCTTTCTTT. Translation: CASSLLHQNTEAFF. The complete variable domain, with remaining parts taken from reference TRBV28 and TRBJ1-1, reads DVKVTQSSRYLVKRTGEKVFLECVQDMDHENMFWYRQDPGLGLRLIYFSYDVKMKEKGDIPEGYSVSREKKERFSLILESASTNQTSMYLCASSLLHQNTEAFFGQGTRLTVV.

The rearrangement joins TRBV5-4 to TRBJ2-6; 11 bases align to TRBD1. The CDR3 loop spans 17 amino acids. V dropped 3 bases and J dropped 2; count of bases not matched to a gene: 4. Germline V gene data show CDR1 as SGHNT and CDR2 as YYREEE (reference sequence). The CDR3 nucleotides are TGTGCCAGCAGCTCTAGGACAGGGGGCGCTGGGGCCAACGTCCTGACTTTC. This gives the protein CASSSRTGGAGANVLTF.

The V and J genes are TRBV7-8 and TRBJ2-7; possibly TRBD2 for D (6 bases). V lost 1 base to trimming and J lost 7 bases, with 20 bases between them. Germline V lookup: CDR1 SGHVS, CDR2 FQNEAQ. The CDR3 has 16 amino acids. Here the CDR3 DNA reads TGTGCCAGCAGCTTAGGGGCCCGGGGGAATTTAAGGGAGCAGTACTTC. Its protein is CASSLGARGNLREQYF.

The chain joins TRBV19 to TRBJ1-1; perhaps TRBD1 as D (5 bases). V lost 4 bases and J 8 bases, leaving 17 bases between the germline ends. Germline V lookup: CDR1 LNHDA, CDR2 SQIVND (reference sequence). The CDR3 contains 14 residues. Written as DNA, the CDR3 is TGTGCCAGTAGTAATCCCCAGGGAGTGGGGGAAGCTTTCTTT. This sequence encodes CASSNPQGVGEAFF.

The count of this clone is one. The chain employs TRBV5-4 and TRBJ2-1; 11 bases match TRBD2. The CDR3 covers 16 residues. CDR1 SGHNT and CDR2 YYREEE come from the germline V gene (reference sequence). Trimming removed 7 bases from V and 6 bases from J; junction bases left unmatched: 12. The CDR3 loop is CASLTVGLAGGNEQFF. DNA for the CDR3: TGTGCCAGCTTGACTGTGGGGCTAGCGGGGGGCAATGAGCAGTTCTTC.

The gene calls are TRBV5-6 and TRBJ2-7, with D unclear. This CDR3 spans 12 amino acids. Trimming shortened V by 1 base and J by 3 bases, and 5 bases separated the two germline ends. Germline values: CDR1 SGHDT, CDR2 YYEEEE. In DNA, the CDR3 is TGTGCCAGCAGCTTGTGGGGCTACGAGCAGTACTTC. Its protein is CASSLWGYEQYF. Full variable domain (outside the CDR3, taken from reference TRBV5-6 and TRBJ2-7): DAGVTQSPTHLIKTRGQQVTLRCSPKSGHDTVSWYQQALGQGPQFIFQYYEEEERQRGNFPDRFSGHQFPNYSSELNVNALLLGDSALYLCASSLWGYEQYFGPGTRLTVT.

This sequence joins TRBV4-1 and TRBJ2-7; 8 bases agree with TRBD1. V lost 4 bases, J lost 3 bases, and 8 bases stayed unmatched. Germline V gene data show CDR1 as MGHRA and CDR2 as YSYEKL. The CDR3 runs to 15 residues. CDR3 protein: CASSLGTGDLYEQYF. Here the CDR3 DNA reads TGCGCCAGCAGCCTCGGGACAGGTGATCTCTACGAGCAGTACTTC.

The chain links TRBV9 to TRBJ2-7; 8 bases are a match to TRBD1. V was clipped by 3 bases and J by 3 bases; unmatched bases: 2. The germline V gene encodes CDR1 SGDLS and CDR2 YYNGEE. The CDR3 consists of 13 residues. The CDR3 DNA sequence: TGTGCCAGCAGCGGAACAGGGGGCTACGAGCAGTACTTC. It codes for CASSGTGGYEQYF.

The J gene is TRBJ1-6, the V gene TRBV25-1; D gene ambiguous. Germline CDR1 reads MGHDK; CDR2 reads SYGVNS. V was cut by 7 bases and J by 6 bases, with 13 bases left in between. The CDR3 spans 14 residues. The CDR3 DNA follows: TGTGCCAGCACCCGGCGGGGAATTAATTCACCCCTCCACTTT. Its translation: CASTRRGINSPLHF.

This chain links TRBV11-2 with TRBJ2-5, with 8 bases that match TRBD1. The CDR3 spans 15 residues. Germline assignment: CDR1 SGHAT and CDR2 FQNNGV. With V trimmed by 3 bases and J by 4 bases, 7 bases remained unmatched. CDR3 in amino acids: CASSLGQTGGETQYF. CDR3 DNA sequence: TGTGCCAGCAGCTTGGGTCAAACAGGGGGAGAGACCCAGTACTTC.

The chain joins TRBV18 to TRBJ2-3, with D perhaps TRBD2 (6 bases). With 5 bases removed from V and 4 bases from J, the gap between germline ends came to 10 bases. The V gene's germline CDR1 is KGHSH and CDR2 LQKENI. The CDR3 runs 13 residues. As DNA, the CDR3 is TGTGCCAGCTCAACGGGAGTGTCAGATACGCAGTATTTT. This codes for CASSTGVSDTQYF.

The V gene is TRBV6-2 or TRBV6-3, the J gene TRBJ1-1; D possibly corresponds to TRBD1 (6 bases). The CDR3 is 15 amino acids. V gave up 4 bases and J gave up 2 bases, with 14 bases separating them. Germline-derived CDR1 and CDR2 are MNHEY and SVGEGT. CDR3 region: CASSFRTDPNTEAFF. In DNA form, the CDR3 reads TGTGCCAGCAGTTTTCGGACAGATCCCAACACTGAAGCTTTCTTT.

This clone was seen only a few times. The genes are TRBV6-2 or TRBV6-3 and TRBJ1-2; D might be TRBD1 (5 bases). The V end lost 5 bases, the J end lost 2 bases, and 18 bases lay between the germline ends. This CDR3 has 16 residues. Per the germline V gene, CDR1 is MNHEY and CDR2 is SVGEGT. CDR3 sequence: CASSPINRNSNYGYTF. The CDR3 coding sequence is TGTGCCAGCAGTCCAATTAACAGGAATTCAAACTATGGCTACACCTTC.

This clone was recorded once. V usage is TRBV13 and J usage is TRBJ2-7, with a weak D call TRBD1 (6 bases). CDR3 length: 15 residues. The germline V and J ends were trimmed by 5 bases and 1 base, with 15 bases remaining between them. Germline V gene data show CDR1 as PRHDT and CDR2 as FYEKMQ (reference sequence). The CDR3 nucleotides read TGTGCCAGCAGCCGGAGAGGACAGCCTTCCTACGAGCAGTACTTC. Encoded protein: CASSRRGQPSYEQYF.